This TCR beta chain was identified in a study of Ad26.COV2.S vaccination and SARS-CoV-2 variants. With 3 bases clipped from V and 1 base from J, the junction kept 5 bases outside the gene matches. The CDR3 consists of 15 residues. Germline loops: CDR1 SGHTA, CDR2 FQGNSA. Treatment of the sample: 15 to 20 received Ad26.COV2.S at low or high dose, single or two shots; roughly 5 received placebo; per-sample allocation not given. Samples were taken on day 63 after the first vaccine or placebo injection. This clone has a single count. The protocol was immunoSEQ multiplex PCR, while the TCRdb copy is restricted to in-frame clones and leaves out a portion. Of around 320,000 clones in the sample, about 86% were seen once.

This TCR was recovered from a person between 18 and 65 years old who received the Ad26.COV2.S COVID-19 vaccine or a placebo. Sequences were derived from peripheral blood, sampled in a trial of Ad26.COV2.S vaccine versus placebo. The chain couples TRBV7-2 to TRBJ2-7, with 8 bases fitting TRBD2. This CDR3 is CASSLVLAESYEQYF. The CDR3, as DNA: TGTGCCAGCAGCTTGGTACTAGCGGAGTCCTACGAGCAGTACTTC.